This is a list of T cell receptor beta chains from one sample in a study of shared clonotypes between healthy human individuals. The protocol was immunoSEQ multiplex PCR, while the TCRdb copy is restricted to in-frame clones and leaves out a portion. The sample includes more than 1.2 million clones, around 98.5% of them seen just once. Source material: naive CD4+ T cells sorted from blood. These receptors were taken from a man aged 30 to 39 in good health. The CDR3 runs from the conserved cysteine through the conserved F or W. A D gene is named only where the DNA matches it firmly. For some rows the clone size is stated as once, few or many, or as a class when expanded; others skip it.

V gene: TRBV4-1
clone size: NA
D gene: TRBD1
J gene: TRBJ1-4
CDR3 protein: CASTPPGQYEKLFF
CDR3 DNA: TGCGCCAGCACCCCCCCGGGACAGTACGAAAAACTGTTTTTT

V gene: TRBV28
clone size: NA
D gene: TRBD2
J gene: TRBJ2-7
CDR3 protein: CASRSGGSYEQYF
CDR3 DNA: TGTGCCAGCCGCTCGGGGGGATCCTACGAGCAGTACTTC

V gene: TRBV4-1
clone size: once
D gene: TRBD1
J gene: TRBJ2-7
CDR3 protein: CASSHRQGLSTYEQYF
CDR3 DNA: TGCGCCAGCAGCCACCGACAGGGCCTATCGACCTACGAGCAGTACTTC

V gene: TRBV27
clone size: NA
D gene: TRBD1
J gene: TRBJ2-2
CDR3 protein: CASSFRAGGNTGELFF
CDR3 DNA: TGTGCCAGCAGTTTTCGAGCAGGGGGGAACACCGGGGAGCTGTTTTTT

V gene: TRBV9
clone size: once
D gene: TRBD2
J gene: TRBJ2-5
CDR3 protein: CASSVASGRAEETQYF
CDR3 DNA: TGTGCCAGCAGCGTAGCTAGCGGGAGGGCCGAAGAGACCCAGTACTTC

V gene: TRBV11-3
clone size: NA
D gene: TRBD2
J gene: TRBJ2-1
CDR3 protein: CASSSGGLAGSPYNEQFF
CDR3 DNA: TGTGCCAGCAGCTCGGGAGGACTAGCGGGATCCCCCTACAATGAGCAGTTCTTC

V gene: TRBV2
clone size: few
D gene: NA
J gene: TRBJ2-1
CDR3 protein: CARGRISYNEQFF
CDR3 DNA: TGTGCCAGGGGACGGATCTCCTACAATGAGCAGTTCTTC

V gene: TRBV19
clone size: NA
D gene: TRBD1
J gene: TRBJ2-1
CDR3 protein: CASSLQGAYNEQFF
CDR3 DNA: TGTGCCAGTAGCCTACAGGGGGCGTACAATGAGCAGTTCTTC

V gene: TRBV7-6
clone size: NA
D gene: NA
J gene: TRBJ2-1
CDR3 protein: CASSLEGSGWYNEQFF
CDR3 DNA: TGTGCCAGCAGCTTAGAAGGTAGCGGATGGTACAATGAGCAGTTCTTC

V gene: TRBV9
clone size: NA
D gene: TRBD2
J gene: TRBJ2-3
CDR3 protein: CASSVSSGSVSDTQYF
CDR3 DNA: TGTGCCAGCAGCGTCTCTAGCGGGAGTGTTTCAGATACGCAGTATTTT

V gene: TRBV7-9
clone size: NA
D gene: NA
J gene: TRBJ1-4
CDR3 protein: CASSLQTTNEKLFF
CDR3 DNA: TGTGCCAGCAGCTTACAGACAACTAATGAAAAACTGTTTTTT

V gene: TRBV6-5
clone size: NA
D gene: NA
J gene: TRBJ1-5
CDR3 protein: CASSYSGSGLDQPQHF
CDR3 DNA: TGTGCCAGCAGTTACTCGGGTTCAGGGTTGGATCAGCCCCAGCATTTT

V gene: TRBV5-4
clone size: NA
D gene: TRBD1
J gene: TRBJ1-1
CDR3 protein: CASSPDRAAEAFF
CDR3 DNA: TGTGCCAGCAGCCCTGACAGGGCGGCTGAAGCTTTCTTT

V gene: TRBV5-4
clone size: NA
D gene: TRBD2
J gene: TRBJ2-5
CDR3 protein: CASSPGTSGTSQETQYF
CDR3 DNA: TGTGCCAGCAGCCCCGGGACTAGCGGGACCTCACAAGAGACCCAGTACTTC

V gene: TRBV9
clone size: NA
D gene: NA
J gene: TRBJ2-1
CDR3 protein: CASRPGDFGTNEQFF
CDR3 DNA: TGTGCCAGCAGACCGGGCGACTTCGGTACGAATGAGCAGTTCTTC

V gene: TRBV20-1
clone size: NA
D gene: NA
J gene: TRBJ1-6
CDR3 protein: CSAPVGTLHF
CDR3 DNA: TGCAGTGCTCCCGTCGGGACCCTCCACTTT

V gene: TRBV18
clone size: NA
D gene: TRBD1
J gene: TRBJ2-3
CDR3 protein: CASSRDRGSDTQYF
CDR3 DNA: TGTGCCAGCTCACGAGACAGGGGGTCAGATACGCAGTATTTT

V gene: TRBV7-2
clone size: once
D gene: NA
J gene: TRBJ2-3
CDR3 protein: CASSAGYTQYF
CDR3 DNA: TGTGCCAGCAGCGCAGGTTATACGCAGTATTTT

V gene: TRBV7-2
clone size: NA
D gene: NA
J gene: TRBJ1-1
CDR3 protein: CASSPAGYLRAFF
CDR3 DNA: TGTGCCAGCAGCCCCGCCGGGTACCTGAGGGCTTTCTTT

V gene: TRBV2
clone size: NA
D gene: NA
J gene: TRBJ1-4
CDR3 protein: CASRGFGKLFF
CDR3 DNA: TGTGCCAGCAGGGGATTTGGTAAACTGTTTTTT

V gene: TRBV18
clone size: once
D gene: TRBD2
J gene: TRBJ2-4
CDR3 protein: CASSPVGPGGKNIQYF
CDR3 DNA: TGTGCCAGCTCACCAGTAGGACCGGGGGGCAAAAACATTCAGTACTTC

V gene: TRBV29-1
clone size: NA
D gene: NA
J gene: TRBJ2-7
CDR3 protein: CSARAGSYEQYF
CDR3 DNA: TGCAGCGCCCGAGCCGGGAGTTACGAGCAGTACTTC

V gene: TRBV10-2
clone size: once
D gene: TRBD1
J gene: TRBJ1-5
CDR3 protein: CASRMTGRGQPQHF
CDR3 DNA: TGCGCCAGCAGGATGACAGGGAGAGGTCAGCCCCAGCATTTT

V gene: TRBV27
clone size: NA
D gene: TRBD1
J gene: TRBJ2-5
CDR3 protein: CASSTRQGGFEETQYF
CDR3 DNA: TGTGCCAGCAGTACCAGACAGGGGGGCTTCGAAGAGACCCAGTACTTC

V gene: TRBV5-1
clone size: NA
D gene: NA
J gene: TRBJ2-2
CDR3 protein: CASSLRTTGELFF
CDR3 DNA: TGCGCCAGCAGCTTAAGGACAACCGGGGAGCTGTTTTTT

V gene: TRBV19
clone size: NA
D gene: NA
J gene: TRBJ2-7
CDR3 protein: CASSSWGSSYEQYF
CDR3 DNA: TGTGCCAGTAGTAGCTGGGGGAGCTCCTACGAGCAGTACTTC

V gene: TRBV7-2
clone size: NA
D gene: TRBD2
J gene: TRBJ2-3
CDR3 protein: CASSLLTSGGTDTQYF
CDR3 DNA: TGTGCCAGCAGCCTGCTGACTAGCGGGGGCACAGATACGCAGTATTTT

V gene: TRBV5-5
clone size: NA
D gene: NA
J gene: TRBJ1-5
CDR3 protein: CASSLIGGDSNQPQHF
CDR3 DNA: TGTGCCAGCAGCTTGATCGGGGGGGATAGCAATCAGCCCCAGCATTTT

V gene: TRBV5-6
clone size: NA
D gene: TRBD2
J gene: TRBJ2-1
CDR3 protein: CATDRAGSVVNEQFF
CDR3 DNA: TGTGCCACCGACCGAGCGGGATCAGTGGTCAATGAGCAGTTCTTC

V gene: TRBV5-1
clone size: once
D gene: TRBD1
J gene: TRBJ2-5
CDR3 protein: CASSEGTGQETQYF
CDR3 DNA: TGCGCCAGCAGCGAAGGGACAGGGCAAGAGACCCAGTACTTC

V gene: TRBV6-6
clone size: NA
D gene: NA
J gene: TRBJ1-5
CDR3 protein: CASRRISNQPQHF
CDR3 DNA: TGTGCCAGCCGCAGGATTAGCAATCAGCCCCAGCATTTT

V gene: TRBV7-9
clone size: once
D gene: TRBD2
J gene: TRBJ2-3
CDR3 protein: CASSSHSGRAFTDTQYF
CDR3 DNA: TGTGCCAGCAGCAGCCACAGCGGGAGGGCCTTCACAGATACGCAGTATTTT

V gene: TRBV7-2
clone size: NA
D gene: NA
J gene: TRBJ1-2
CDR3 protein: CASSLEQRSLYGYTF
CDR3 DNA: TGTGCCAGCAGCCTAGAGCAACGTTCCCTCTATGGCTACACCTTC

V gene: TRBV11-1
clone size: NA
D gene: TRBD2
J gene: TRBJ2-2
CDR3 protein: CASSSLKAGRTGELFF
CDR3 DNA: TGTGCCAGCAGCTCCCTCAAAGCGGGGCGCACCGGGGAGCTGTTTTTT

V gene: TRBV9
clone size: NA
D gene: TRBD1
J gene: TRBJ1-2
CDR3 protein: CASSVSDRENGYTF
CDR3 DNA: TGTGCCAGCAGCGTGTCCGACAGGGAGAATGGCTACACCTTC

V gene: TRBV29-1
clone size: NA
D gene: NA
J gene: TRBJ2-5
CDR3 protein: CSVARGKRETQYF
CDR3 DNA: TGCAGCGTAGCTCGGGGGAAAAGGGAGACCCAGTACTTC

V gene: TRBV18
clone size: NA
D gene: NA
J gene: TRBJ2-2
CDR3 protein: CASGAENTGELFF
CDR3 DNA: TGTGCCAGCGGAGCGGAGAACACCGGGGAGCTGTTTTTT

V gene: TRBV10-3
clone size: NA
D gene: NA
J gene: TRBJ1-1
CDR3 protein: CAMSSGARGDTEAFF
CDR3 DNA: TGTGCCATGTCTAGTGGCGCGCGGGGGGACACTGAAGCTTTCTTT

V gene: TRBV11-3
clone size: NA
D gene: NA
J gene: TRBJ2-3
CDR3 protein: CASSFSKAIGTDTQYF
CDR3 DNA: TGTGCCAGCAGCTTTTCGAAGGCGATCGGCACAGATACGCAGTATTTT

V gene: TRBV19
clone size: NA
D gene: TRBD1
J gene: TRBJ2-7
CDR3 protein: CASSPGTGSYEQYF
CDR3 DNA: TGTGCCAGTAGTCCCGGGACAGGCTCCTACGAGCAGTACTTC

V gene: TRBV11-3
clone size: NA
D gene: TRBD1
J gene: TRBJ2-1
CDR3 protein: CASSLDGTGVYNEQFF
CDR3 DNA: TGTGCCAGCAGCCTGGACGGGACAGGGGTCTACAATGAGCAGTTCTTC

V gene: TRBV19
clone size: NA
D gene: NA
J gene: TRBJ1-2
CDR3 protein: CASSIVGTANGYTF
CDR3 DNA: TGTGCCAGTAGTATAGTTGGGACGGCTAATGGCTACACCTTC

V gene: TRBV7-2
clone size: few
D gene: NA
J gene: TRBJ2-7
CDR3 protein: CASSPGYEQYF
CDR3 DNA: TGTGCCAGCAGCCCAGGGTACGAGCAGTACTTC

V gene: TRBV7-6
clone size: NA
D gene: TRBD2
J gene: TRBJ2-1
CDR3 protein: CASSLVTSGALYNEQFF
CDR3 DNA: TGTGCCAGCAGCTTAGTAACTAGCGGAGCTCTCTACAATGAGCAGTTCTTC

V gene: TRBV6-1
clone size: NA
D gene: NA
J gene: TRBJ2-2
CDR3 protein: CASSEGRINTGELFF
CDR3 DNA: TGTGCCAGCAGTGAAGGACGGATTAACACCGGGGAGCTGTTTTTT

V gene: TRBV5-3
clone size: NA
D gene: TRBD1
J gene: TRBJ1-2
CDR3 protein: CARSFPGQPYGYTF
CDR3 DNA: TGTGCCAGAAGCTTCCCGGGACAGCCTTATGGCTACACCTTC